Following are 24 T cell receptor beta chains from one sample sequenced in a study of cytotoxic CD8 clonotypes in ibrutinib-treated CLL. The assay was immunoSEQ multiplex PCR, and TCRdb's table has in-frame clones only and misses some. The sample yields fewer than 400,000 clones, 67% seen once. Source: PBMCs, taken after 36 months of ibrutinib treatment. The receptors come from a human donor with chronic lymphocytic leukemia.

The chain combines TRBV19 with TRBJ2-7, with 9 bases identical to TRBD2. Germline CDR1 is LNHDA and CDR2 is SQIVND (reference sequence). CDR3 length: 17 residues. After removal of 1 base from V and 1 base from J, the junction contained 8 bases not matched to a gene. Here the CDR3 DNA reads TGTGCCAGTAGTATAGGGAGCGGGGGGTCTACTTCCTACGAGCAGTACTTC. This encodes CASSIGSGGSTSYEQYF.

This chain links TRBV6-6 with TRBJ2-7, with D tentatively TRBD2 (7 bases). CDR3 length: 13 amino acids. The V and J ends lost 6 bases and 3 bases respectively, with 12 bases between them. Germline V gives CDR1 MNHNY, CDR2 SVGAGI (reference sequence). The CDR3 is CASRGAGDYEQYF. The CDR3 DNA follows: TGTGCCAGCAGGGGGGCGGGGGACTACGAGCAGTACTTC.

The chain employs TRBV12-5 and TRBJ2-5; D is perhaps TRBD1 (5 bases). The V gene lost 1 base and the J gene lost 4 bases, with 10 bases spanning the gap. Germline lookup yields CDR1 LGHNT and CDR2 FRNRAP. This CDR3 spans 14 amino acids. The CDR3 nucleotides read TGTGCTAGTGGTTTGGCCAGGGTAGGAGAGACCCAGTACTTC. This translates into CASGLARVGETQYF.

V and J are TRBV15 and TRBJ2-2, with 9 bases fitting TRBD1. Germline CDR1 is LNHNV and CDR2 is YYDKDF (reference sequence). V was clipped by 4 bases and J by 5 bases; unmatched bases: 5. CDR3 size: 15 residues. The CDR3 DNA reads TGTGCCACCAGCACCGGGACAGGGATTACCGGGGAGCTGTTTTTT. This gives the protein CATSTGTGITGELFF.

The chain links TRBV6-5 to TRBJ2-4; tentatively, D is TRBD1 (5 bases). Germline CDR1 and CDR2: MNHEY and SVGAGI. Trimming took 6 bases from V and 8 from J, leaving 14 bases between them. The CDR3 is 13 residues long. In DNA form, the CDR3 reads TGTGCCAGCAGGCGACCCAGGGCGGACATTCAGTACTTC. Translation: CASRRPRADIQYF.

This clone appeared once. J is TRBJ1-1 and V is TRBV10-3; D not resolved. The CDR3 consists of 17 residues. The ends were cut back, 4 bases at V and 3 bases at J, with 21 bases in the middle. Germline V gene data show CDR1 as ENHRY and CDR2 as SYGVKD. The CDR3 protein is CAISAVSGLGMDTEAFF. CDR3 bases: TGTGCCATCAGTGCAGTTTCGGGTCTGGGTATGGACACTGAAGCTTTCTTT.

The chain joins TRBV11-3 to TRBJ2-2; TRBD1 might be the D (6 bases). V gave up 5 bases and J gave up 4 bases, with 11 bases separating them. Germline V gives CDR1 SGHNT, CDR2 YENEEA. This CDR3 is 14 amino acids long. The CDR3 region is CASSNRDGTGELFF. CDR3 nucleotides: TGTGCCAGCAGCAACAGGGATGGCACCGGGGAGCTGTTTTTT. Supplemented by reference TRBV11-3 and TRBJ2-2, the full variable domain reads EAGVVQSPRYKIIEKKQPVAFWCNPISGHNTLYWYLQNLGQGPELLIRYENEEAVDDSQLPKDRFSAERLKGVDSTLKIQPAELGDSAVYLCASSNRDGTGELFFGEGSRLTVL.

This chain joins TRBV19 and TRBJ2-7; 9 nucleotides align to TRBD2. This CDR3 is built from 15 residues. Per germline, CDR1 LNHDA and CDR2 SQIVND (reference sequence). V was clipped by 3 bases and J by 5 bases; unmatched bases: 8. CDR3 region: CASSILAGGPHEQYF. For the CDR3, the DNA is TGTGCCAGTAGTATTCTGGCGGGAGGGCCCCACGAGCAGTACTTC.

V usage is TRBV2 and J usage is TRBJ2-7; 13 bases agree with TRBD2. This CDR3 has 18 residues. CDR1 and CDR2 from the germline V gene are SNHLY and FYNNEI. V gave up 11 bases and J gave up 1 base; unmatched junction bases: 17. CDR3: CARSAKRTSGGQSYEQYF. CDR3 DNA sequence: TGTGCCCGCTCAGCCAAGAGGACTAGCGGGGGCCAATCCTACGAGCAGTACTTC.

The J gene is TRBJ1-4, the V gene TRBV28; possibly TRBD1 for D (5 bases). V was cut by 6 bases and J by 5 bases, with 13 bases left in between. The CDR3 sequence is 14 residues long. From germline, CDR1 is MDHEN and CDR2 SYDVKM. The CDR3 sequence: CASSPATENEKLFF. The CDR3 coding sequence is TGTGCCAGCAGCCCCGCGACAGAAAATGAAAAACTGTTTTTT.

The V call is TRBV15, the J call TRBJ2-6, with a possible D match to TRBD1 (5 bases). CDR1 and CDR2 (germline): LNHNV, YYDKDF (reference sequence). CDR3 size: 19 residues. Trimming shortened V by 1 base and J by 1 base, and 17 bases separated the two germline ends. The CDR3 region has the DNA TGTGCCACCAGCAGAGGCGCCTGGGGCATCCTTTCTGGGGCCAACGTCCTGACTTTC. This sequence encodes CATSRGAWGILSGANVLTF.

The chain combines TRBV11-2 with TRBJ2-5, with 9 bases identical to TRBD2. CDR1 is SGHAT, CDR2 FQNNGV, per germline. The CDR3 is 14 amino acids. V shed 1 base and J 4 bases; nucleotides not matched to a gene: 1. The CDR3 DNA follows: TGTGCCAGCAGCTTAGGCGGGAGGGCAGAGACCCAGTACTTC. Protein sequence: CASSLGGRAETQYF.

The chain combines TRBV6-1 with TRBJ1-1, with a tentative D call TRBD1 (5 bases). The CDR3 has 15 residues. Trimming cost V 7 bases and J 4 bases, with 19 bases left between them. Germline assignment: CDR1 MNHNS and CDR2 SASEGT. CDR3 protein: CASTTVRGGVTEAFF. In DNA form, the CDR3 reads TGTGCCAGCACCACCGTCCGGGGGGGTGTCACTGAAGCTTTCTTT.

The rearrangement joins TRBV27 to TRBJ2-1; 9 positions agree with TRBD2. V was clipped by 1 base and J by 7 bases; unmatched bases: 8. This CDR3 comprises 16 residues. Germline CDR1 and CDR2: MNHEY and SMNVEV (reference sequence). This chain's CDR3 is CASSLWGGRAGNEQFF. DNA of the CDR3: TGTGCCAGCAGTTTATGGGGCGGGAGGGCAGGAAATGAGCAGTTCTTC.

The rearrangement joins TRBV4-3 to TRBJ2-1, with TRBD1 matching 7 bases. CDR1 is LGHNA and CDR2 is YSLEER in the germline V gene. With V trimmed by 0 bases and J by 0 bases, 8 bases remained unmatched. The CDR3 has 18 residues. This CDR3 reads CASSQDRWTGISYNEQFF. The CDR3 region has the DNA TGCGCCAGCAGCCAAGATCGTTGGACAGGAATCTCCTACAATGAGCAGTTCTTC.

This clone was seen only once. The chain employs TRBV4-1 and TRBJ2-7; possibly TRBD2 for D (6 bases). The germline V and J ends were trimmed by 0 bases and 4 bases, with 10 bases remaining between them. The CDR3 is 14 amino acids. CDR1 is MGHRA, CDR2 YSYEKL, per germline. CDR3 in DNA: TGCGCCAGCAGCCAAGACGTGGGGGGATACGAGCAGTACTTC. As protein: CASSQDVGGYEQYF.

This chain connects TRBV5-4 to TRBJ2-1; tentatively, D is TRBD2 (6 bases). The CDR3 runs 16 residues. The V gene lost 6 bases and the J gene lost 5 bases, with 21 bases spanning the gap. Germline lookup yields CDR1 SGHNT and CDR2 YYREEE (reference sequence). The CDR3 nucleotides read TGTGCCAGCACAAATCCCGGGACTCCTCCCCACAATGAGCAGTTCTTC. Translated, it gives CASTNPGTPPHNEQFF.

This chain links TRBV6-5 with TRBJ2-7; D ambiguous. Trimming took 8 bases from V and 2 from J, leaving 16 bases between them. The CDR3 spans 14 residues. Germline V gene sequence: CDR1 MNHEY, CDR2 SVGAGI. Here the CDR3 DNA reads TGTGCCAGCCGTCGACTGGACGGTACCTACGAGCAGTACTTC. It translates to CASRRLDGTYEQYF.

The rearrangement links TRBV9 to TRBJ2-2; D unresolved. The CDR3 runs to 13 residues. V was shortened by 7 bases and J by 3 bases, with 10 bases between the two germline ends. Germline CDR1 is SGDLS and CDR2 is YYNGEE. The DNA of the CDR3 is TGTGCCAGCGGCCGGACGGACACCGGGGAGCTGTTTTTT. As protein: CASGRTDTGELFF. Variable domain in full (rest from reference TRBV9 and TRBJ2-2): DSGVTQTPKHLITATGQRVTLRCSPRSGDLSVYWYQQSLDQGLQFLIQYYNGEERAKGNILERFSAQQFPDLHSELNLSSLELGDSALYFCASGRTDTGELFFGEGSRLTVL.

The V call is TRBV10-3, the J call TRBJ2-1; D not resolved. Looked up from germline, CDR1 is ENHRY and CDR2 is SYGVKD. The CDR3 is 14 residues long. Trimming shortened V by 2 bases and J by 7 bases, and 12 bases separated the two germline ends. For the CDR3, the DNA is TGTGCCATCAGTGAGACCCGATTCAGTAATGAGCAGTTCTTC. Its protein is CAISETRFSNEQFF.

This clone was seen a few times. The chain combines TRBV19 with TRBJ1-1; unclear D gene. V was trimmed by 5 bases and J by 5 bases, leaving 12 bases between them. Germline V gene lookup returns CDR1 LNHDA and CDR2 SQIVND (reference sequence). This CDR3 contains 13 residues. The CDR3 DNA follows: TGTGCCAGTAGTTTTCGGGTACGTACTGAAGCTTTCTTT. This encodes CASSFRVRTEAFF.

As for this clone: Other DNA sequences in this sample translate to the same CDR3. The V call is TRBV29-1, the J call TRBJ2-5, with 8 bases aligning to TRBD1. The CDR3 loop spans 13 amino acids. Germline V gene lookup returns CDR1 SQVTM and CDR2 ANQGSEA. Trimming at V came to 6 bases and at J to 5 bases, leaving 8 bases not matched to a gene. CDR3 sequence (DNA): TGCAGCGTGGCAGGACAGGGACAGGAGACCCAGTACTTC. Protein sequence: CSVAGQGQETQYF.

V and J are TRBV11-2 and TRBJ2-7; perhaps TRBD1 as D (5 bases). The CDR3 loop spans 15 amino acids. V was shortened by 3 bases and J by 6 bases, with 18 bases between the two germline ends. Germline values: CDR1 SGHAT, CDR2 FQNNGV. The CDR3 coding sequence is TGTGCCAGCAGCTTGCGGCGGCAGGGATACTCCGAGCAGTACTTC. Amino acid sequence: CASSLRRQGYSEQYF. The full variable domain, with the rest looked up from reference TRBV11-2 and TRBJ2-7, is EAGVAQSPRYKIIEKRQSVAFWCNPISGHATLYWYQQILGQGPKLLIQFQNNGVVDDSQLPKDRFSAERLKGVDSTLKIQPAKLEDSAVYLCASSLRRQGYSEQYFGPGTRLTVT.

The chain couples TRBV6-1 to TRBJ1-2, with D tentatively TRBD1 (5 bases). CDR1 and CDR2 from the germline V gene are MNHNS and SASEGT. V was shortened by 4 bases and J by 1 base, with 13 bases between the two germline ends. The CDR3 sequence is 15 residues long. This CDR3 is CASSVVRQNNYGYTF. The CDR3 DNA reads as TGTGCCAGCAGTGTGGTCCGACAGAATAACTATGGCTACACCTTC.